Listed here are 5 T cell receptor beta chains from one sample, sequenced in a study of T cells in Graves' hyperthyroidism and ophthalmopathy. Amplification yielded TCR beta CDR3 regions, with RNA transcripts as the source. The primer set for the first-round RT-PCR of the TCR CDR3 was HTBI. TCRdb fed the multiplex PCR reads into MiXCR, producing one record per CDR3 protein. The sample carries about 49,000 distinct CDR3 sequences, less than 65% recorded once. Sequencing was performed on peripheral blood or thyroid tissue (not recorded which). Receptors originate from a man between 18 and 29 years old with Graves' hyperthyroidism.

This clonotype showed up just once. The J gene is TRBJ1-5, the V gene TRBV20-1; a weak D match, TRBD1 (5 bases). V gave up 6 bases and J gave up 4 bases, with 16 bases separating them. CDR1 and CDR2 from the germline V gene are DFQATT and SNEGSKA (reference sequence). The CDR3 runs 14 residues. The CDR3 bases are TGCAGTGCGGGGCCAGGGCCATATAATCAGCCCCAGCATTTT. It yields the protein CSAGPGPYNQPQHF.

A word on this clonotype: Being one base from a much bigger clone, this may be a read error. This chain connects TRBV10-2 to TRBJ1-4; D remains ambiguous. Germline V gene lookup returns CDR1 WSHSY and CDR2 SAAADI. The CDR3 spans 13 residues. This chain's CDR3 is CASSESGNEKLLF. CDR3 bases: TGCGCCAGCAGTGAGTCCGGGAATGAAAAACTGCTTTTT.

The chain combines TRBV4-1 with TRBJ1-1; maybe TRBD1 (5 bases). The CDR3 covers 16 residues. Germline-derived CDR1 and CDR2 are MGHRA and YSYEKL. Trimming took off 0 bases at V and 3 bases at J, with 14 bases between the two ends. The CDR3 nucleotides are TGCGCCAGCAGCCAAGAGATGGGGGGTGACGACACTGAAGCTTTCTTT. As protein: CASSQEMGGDDTEAFF.

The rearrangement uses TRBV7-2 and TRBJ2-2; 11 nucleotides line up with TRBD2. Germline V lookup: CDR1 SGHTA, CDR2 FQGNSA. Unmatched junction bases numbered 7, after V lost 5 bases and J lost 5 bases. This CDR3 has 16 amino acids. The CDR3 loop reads CASSRTSGYSTGELFF. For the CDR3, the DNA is TGTGCCAGCAGCCGGACTAGCGGGTACAGTACCGGGGAGCTGTTTTTT.

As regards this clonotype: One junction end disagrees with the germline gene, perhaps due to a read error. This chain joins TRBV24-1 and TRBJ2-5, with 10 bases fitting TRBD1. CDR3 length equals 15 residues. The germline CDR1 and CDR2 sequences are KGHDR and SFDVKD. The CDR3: CASGGDRGLLETPYF. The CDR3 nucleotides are TGTGCCTCCGGGGGAGACAGGGGGCTTTTGGAGACCCCGTACTTC.